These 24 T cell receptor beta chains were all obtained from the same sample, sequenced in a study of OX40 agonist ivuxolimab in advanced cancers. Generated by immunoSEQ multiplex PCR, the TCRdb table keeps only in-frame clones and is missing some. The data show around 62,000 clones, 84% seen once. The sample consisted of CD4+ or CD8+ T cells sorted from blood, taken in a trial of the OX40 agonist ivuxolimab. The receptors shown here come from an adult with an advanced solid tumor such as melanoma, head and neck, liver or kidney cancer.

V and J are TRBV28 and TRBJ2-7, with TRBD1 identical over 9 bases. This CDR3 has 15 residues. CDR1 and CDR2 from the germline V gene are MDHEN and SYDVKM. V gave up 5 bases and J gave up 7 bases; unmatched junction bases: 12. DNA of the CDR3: TGTGCCAGCAGTAGACCAGGACAGGGGAAGAGGGAGCAGTACTTC. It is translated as CASSRPGQGKREQYF.

In DNA, the CDR3 is TGTGCCACCAGCGTCGGGCAGCCGAGCTCTGGGGCCAACGTCCTGACTTTC. It specifies CATSVGQPSSGANVLTF. This chain joins TRBV15 and TRBJ2-6; D is uncertain. V lost 5 bases, J lost 0 bases, and 14 bases lay in between. Germline CDR1 reads LNHNV; CDR2 reads YYDKDF (reference sequence). This CDR3 has 17 residues.

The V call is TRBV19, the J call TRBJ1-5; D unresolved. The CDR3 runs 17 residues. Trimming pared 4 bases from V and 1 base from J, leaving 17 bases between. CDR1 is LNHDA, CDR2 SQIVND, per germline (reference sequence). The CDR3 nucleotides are TGTGCCAGTAGTACAGGACGGCACGGGTTGAGCAATCAGCCCCAGCATTTT. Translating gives CASSTGRHGLSNQPQHF. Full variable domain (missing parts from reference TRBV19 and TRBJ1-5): DGGITQSPKYLFRKEGQNVTLSCEQNLNHDAMYWYRQDPGQGLRLIYYSQIVNDFQKGDIAEGYSVSREKKESFPLTVTSAQKNPTAFYLCASSTGRHGLSNQPQHFGDGTRLSIL.

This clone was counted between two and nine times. The CDR3 bases are TGTGCCACCAGCAGAGGGGGGAGCTCCTATAATTCACCCCTCCACTTT. This codes for CATSRGGSSYNSPLHF. The chain combines TRBV15 with TRBJ1-6, with D possibly TRBD1 on 5 matching bases. Trimming took off 1 base at V and 0 bases at J, with 7 bases between the two ends. CDR1 is LNHNV and CDR2 is YYDKDF in the germline V gene (reference sequence). CDR3 length: 16 amino acids.

The CDR3 coding sequence is TGCGCCAGCAGCTTAGGAGCGGGCTCCCTCTATGGCTACACCTTC. It translates to CASSLGAGSLYGYTF. V is TRBV5-1 and J is TRBJ1-2; D is ambiguous. The germline V and J ends were trimmed by 2 bases and 4 bases, with 15 bases remaining between them. Germline-derived CDR1 and CDR2 are SGHRS and YFSETQ. The CDR3 length is 15 residues.

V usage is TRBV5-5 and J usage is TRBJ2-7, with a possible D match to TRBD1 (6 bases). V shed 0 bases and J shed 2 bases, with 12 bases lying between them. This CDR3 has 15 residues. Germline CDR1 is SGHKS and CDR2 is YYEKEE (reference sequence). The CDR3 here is CASSLDRVIPYEQYF. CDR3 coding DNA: TGTGCCAGCAGCTTGGACAGGGTAATCCCCTACGAGCAGTACTTC.

For the CDR3, the DNA is TGCGCCAGCAGCCAACACTTAGATACGCAGTATTTT. The encoded protein is CASSQHLDTQYF. V usage is TRBV4-1 and J usage is TRBJ2-3, with D hard to call. This CDR3 spans 12 amino acids. The V gene lost 2 bases and the J gene lost 5 bases, with 5 bases spanning the gap. Germline V gene sequence: CDR1 MGHRA, CDR2 YSYEKL.

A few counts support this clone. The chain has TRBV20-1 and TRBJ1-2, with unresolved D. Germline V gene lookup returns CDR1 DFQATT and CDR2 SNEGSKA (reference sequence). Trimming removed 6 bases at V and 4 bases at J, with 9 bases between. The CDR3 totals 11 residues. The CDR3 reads CSALHSYGYTF. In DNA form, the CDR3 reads TGCAGTGCCCTCCATAGCTATGGCTACACCTTC.

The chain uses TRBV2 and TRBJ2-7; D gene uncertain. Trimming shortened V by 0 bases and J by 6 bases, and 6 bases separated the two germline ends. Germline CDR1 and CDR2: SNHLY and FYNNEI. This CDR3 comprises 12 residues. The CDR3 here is CASSEAPGEQYF. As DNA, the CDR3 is TGTGCCAGCAGTGAAGCTCCAGGCGAGCAGTACTTC.

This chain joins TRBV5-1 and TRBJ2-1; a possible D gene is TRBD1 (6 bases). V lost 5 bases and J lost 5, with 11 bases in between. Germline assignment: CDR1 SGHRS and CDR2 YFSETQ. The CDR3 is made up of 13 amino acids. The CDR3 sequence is CASRQGSHNEQFF. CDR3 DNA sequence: TGCGCCAGCAGACAGGGTAGCCACAATGAGCAGTTCTTC.

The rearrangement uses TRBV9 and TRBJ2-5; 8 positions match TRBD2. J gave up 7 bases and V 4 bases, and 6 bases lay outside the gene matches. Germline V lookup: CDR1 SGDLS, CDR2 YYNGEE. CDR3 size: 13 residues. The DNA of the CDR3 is TGTGCCAGCAGCCCGGGGGGGGACGGGACCCAGTACTTC. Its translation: CASSPGGDGTQYF.

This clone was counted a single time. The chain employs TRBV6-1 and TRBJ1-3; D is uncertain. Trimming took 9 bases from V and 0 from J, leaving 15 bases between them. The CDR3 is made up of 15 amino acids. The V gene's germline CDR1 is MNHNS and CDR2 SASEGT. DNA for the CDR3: TGTGCCAGTCGATCGACCGCGAGCTCTGGAAACACCATATATTTT. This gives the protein CASRSTASSGNTIYF.

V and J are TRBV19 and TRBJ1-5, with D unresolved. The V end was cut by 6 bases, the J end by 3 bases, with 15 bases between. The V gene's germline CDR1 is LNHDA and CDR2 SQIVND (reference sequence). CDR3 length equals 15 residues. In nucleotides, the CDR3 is TGTGCCAGTAGAATGCCGGTTCGGTCCAATCAGCCCCAGCATTTT. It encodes CASRMPVRSNQPQHF.

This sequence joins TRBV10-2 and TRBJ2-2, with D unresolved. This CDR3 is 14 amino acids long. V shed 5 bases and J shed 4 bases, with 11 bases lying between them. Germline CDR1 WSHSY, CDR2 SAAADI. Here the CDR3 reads CASSNIDGTGELFF. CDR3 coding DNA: TGCGCCAGCAGTAACATTGACGGCACCGGGGAGCTGTTTTTT.

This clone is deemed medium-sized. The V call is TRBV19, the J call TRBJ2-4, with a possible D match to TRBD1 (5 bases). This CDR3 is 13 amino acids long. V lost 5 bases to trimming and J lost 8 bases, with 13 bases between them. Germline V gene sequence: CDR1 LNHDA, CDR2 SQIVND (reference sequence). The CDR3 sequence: CASSSTDSDIQYF. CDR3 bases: TGTGCCAGTAGTTCAACCGACAGCGACATTCAGTACTTC.

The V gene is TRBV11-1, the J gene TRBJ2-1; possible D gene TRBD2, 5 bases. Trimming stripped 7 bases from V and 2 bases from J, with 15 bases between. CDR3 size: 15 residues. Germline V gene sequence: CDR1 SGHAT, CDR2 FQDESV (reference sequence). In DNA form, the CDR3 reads TGTGCCAGCACCCAAGATGGGAGACCCTACAATGAGCAGTTCTTC. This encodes CASTQDGRPYNEQFF.

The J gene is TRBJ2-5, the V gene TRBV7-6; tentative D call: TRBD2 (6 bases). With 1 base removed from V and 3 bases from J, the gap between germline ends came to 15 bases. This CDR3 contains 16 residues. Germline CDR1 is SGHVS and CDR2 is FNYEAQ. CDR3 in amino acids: CASSLGGGSTEETQYF. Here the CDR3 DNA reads TGTGCCAGCAGCTTAGGTGGGGGGTCGACAGAAGAGACCCAGTACTTC.

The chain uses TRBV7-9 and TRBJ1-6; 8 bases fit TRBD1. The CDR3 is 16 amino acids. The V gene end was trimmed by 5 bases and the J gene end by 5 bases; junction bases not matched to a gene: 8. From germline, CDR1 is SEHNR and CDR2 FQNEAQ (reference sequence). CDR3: CASSIRTGSNNSPLHF. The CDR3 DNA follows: TGTGCCAGCAGCATTCGGACAGGGAGCAATAATTCACCCCTCCACTTT.

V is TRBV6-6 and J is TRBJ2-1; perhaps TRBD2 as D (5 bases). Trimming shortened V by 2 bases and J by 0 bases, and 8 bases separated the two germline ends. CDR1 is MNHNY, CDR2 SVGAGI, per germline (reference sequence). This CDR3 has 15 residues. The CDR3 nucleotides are TGTGCCAGCAGTTACAGGGAGAGCTCCTACAATGAGCAGTTCTTC. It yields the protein CASSYRESSYNEQFF.

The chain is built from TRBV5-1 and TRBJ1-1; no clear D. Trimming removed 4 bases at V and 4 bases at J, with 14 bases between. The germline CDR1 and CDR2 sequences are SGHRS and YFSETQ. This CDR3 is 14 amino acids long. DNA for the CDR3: TGCGCCAGCAGCCCCCTAGTGTCGGGCACTGAAGCTTTCTTT. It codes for CASSPLVSGTEAFF.

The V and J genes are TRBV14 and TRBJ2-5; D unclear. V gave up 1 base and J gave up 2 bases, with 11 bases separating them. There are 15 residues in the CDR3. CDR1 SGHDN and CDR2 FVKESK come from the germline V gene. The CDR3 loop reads CASSQALRFQETQYF. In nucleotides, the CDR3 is TGTGCCAGCAGCCAAGCTCTCAGATTTCAAGAGACCCAGTACTTC.

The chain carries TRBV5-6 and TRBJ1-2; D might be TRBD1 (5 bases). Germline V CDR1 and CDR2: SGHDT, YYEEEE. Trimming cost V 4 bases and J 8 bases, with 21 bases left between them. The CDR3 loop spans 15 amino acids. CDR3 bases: TGTGCCAGCAGCCCGGTGGGCCTTTACGCAGGGGGCTACACCTTC. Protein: CASSPVGLYAGGYTF. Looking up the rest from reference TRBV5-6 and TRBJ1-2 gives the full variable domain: DAGVTQSPTHLIKTRGQQVTLRCSPKSGHDTVSWYQQALGQGPQFIFQYYEEEERQRGNFPDRFSGHQFPNYSSELNVNALLLGDSALYLCASSPVGLYAGGYTFGSGTRLTVV.

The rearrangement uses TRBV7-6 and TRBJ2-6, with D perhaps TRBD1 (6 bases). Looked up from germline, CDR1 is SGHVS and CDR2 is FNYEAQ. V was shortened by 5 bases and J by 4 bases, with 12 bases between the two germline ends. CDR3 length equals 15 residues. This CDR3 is CASSTQGSGANVLTF. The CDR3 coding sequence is TGTGCCAGCAGCACACAGGGTTCAGGGGCCAACGTCCTGACTTTC. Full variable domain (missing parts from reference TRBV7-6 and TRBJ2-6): GAGVSQSPRYKVTKRGQDVALRCDPISGHVSLYWYRQALGQGPEFLTYFNYEAQQDKSGLPNDRFSAERPEGSISTLTIQRTEQRDSAMYRCASSTQGSGANVLTFGAGSRLTVL.

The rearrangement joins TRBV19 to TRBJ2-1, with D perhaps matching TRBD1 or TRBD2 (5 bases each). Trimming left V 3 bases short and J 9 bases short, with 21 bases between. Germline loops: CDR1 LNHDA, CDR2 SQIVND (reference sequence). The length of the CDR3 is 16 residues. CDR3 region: CASSILGTPGSVEQFF. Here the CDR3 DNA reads TGTGCCAGTAGTATCCTTGGGACCCCGGGCTCGGTTGAGCAGTTCTTC.